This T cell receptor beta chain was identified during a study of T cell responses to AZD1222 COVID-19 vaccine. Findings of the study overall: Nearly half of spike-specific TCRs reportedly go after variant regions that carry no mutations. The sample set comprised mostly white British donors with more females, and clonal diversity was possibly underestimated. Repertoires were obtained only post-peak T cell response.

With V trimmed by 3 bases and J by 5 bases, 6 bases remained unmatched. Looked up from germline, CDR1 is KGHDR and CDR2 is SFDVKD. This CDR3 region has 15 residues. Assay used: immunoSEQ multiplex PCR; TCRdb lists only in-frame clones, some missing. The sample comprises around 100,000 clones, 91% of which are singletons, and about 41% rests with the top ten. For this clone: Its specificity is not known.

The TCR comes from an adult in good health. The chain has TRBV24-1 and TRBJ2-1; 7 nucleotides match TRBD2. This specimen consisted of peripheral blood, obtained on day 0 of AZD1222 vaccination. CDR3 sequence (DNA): TGTGCCACCAGTGATCGCGGGAGCTTTGACAATGAGCAGTTCTTC. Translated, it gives CATSDRGSFDNEQFF.